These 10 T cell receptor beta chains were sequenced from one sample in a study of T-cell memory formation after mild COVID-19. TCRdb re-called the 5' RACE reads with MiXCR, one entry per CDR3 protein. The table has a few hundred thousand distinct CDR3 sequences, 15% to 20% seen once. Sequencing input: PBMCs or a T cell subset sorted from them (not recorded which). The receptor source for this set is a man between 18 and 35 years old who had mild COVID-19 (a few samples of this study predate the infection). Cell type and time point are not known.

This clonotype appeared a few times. CDR3 loop: CASALGPRGSGEQYF. The CDR3 DNA sequence: TGTGCCAGCGCTTTAGGACCCAGGGGCTCGGGTGAGCAGTACTTC. This chain joins TRBV7-2 and TRBJ2-7, with D perhaps matching TRBD1 (6 bases). This CDR3 region has 15 residues. Germline V gene data show CDR1 as SGHTA and CDR2 as FQGNSA. V was clipped by 8 bases and J by 7 bases, with 24 bases between them.

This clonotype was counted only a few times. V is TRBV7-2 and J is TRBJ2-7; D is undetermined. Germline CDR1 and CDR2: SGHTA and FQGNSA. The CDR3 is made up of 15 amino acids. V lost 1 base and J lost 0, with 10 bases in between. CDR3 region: CASSLGLGSSYEQYF. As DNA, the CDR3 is TGTGCCAGCAGCTTAGGTCTAGGTAGCTCCTACGAGCAGTACTTC.

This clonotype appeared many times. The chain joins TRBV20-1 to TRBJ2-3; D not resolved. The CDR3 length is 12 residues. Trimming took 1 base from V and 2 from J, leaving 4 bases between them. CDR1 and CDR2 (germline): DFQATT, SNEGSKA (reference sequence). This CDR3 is CSARGPTDTQYF. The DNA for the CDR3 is TGCAGTGCTAGAGGCCCCACAGATACGCAGTATTTT.

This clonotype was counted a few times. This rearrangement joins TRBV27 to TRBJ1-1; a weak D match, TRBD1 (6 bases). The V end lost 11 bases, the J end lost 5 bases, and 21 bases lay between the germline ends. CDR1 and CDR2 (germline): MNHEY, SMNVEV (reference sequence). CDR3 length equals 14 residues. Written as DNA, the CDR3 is TGTGCCTCCTGGTGGGGGGCCTTTGGGACTGAAGCTTTCTTT. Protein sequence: CASWWGAFGTEAFF.

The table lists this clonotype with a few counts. CDR3 DNA: TGCAGTGCTAGATCGGCAGGGGACGGCAATCAGCCCCAGCATTTT. Amino acid sequence: CSARSAGDGNQPQHF. The chain links TRBV20-1 to TRBJ1-5; D may be TRBD1 (6 bases). Germline V CDR1 and CDR2: DFQATT, SNEGSKA (reference sequence). CDR3 length: 15 amino acids. V lost 2 bases and J 2 bases, leaving 13 bases between the germline ends.

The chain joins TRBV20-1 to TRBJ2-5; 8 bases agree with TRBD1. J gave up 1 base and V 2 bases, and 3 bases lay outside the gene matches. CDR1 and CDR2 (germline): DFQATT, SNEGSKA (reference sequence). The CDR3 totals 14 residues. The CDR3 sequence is CSARHGQGQETQYF. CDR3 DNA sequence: TGCAGTGCTAGACACGGACAGGGCCAAGAGACCCAGTACTTC.

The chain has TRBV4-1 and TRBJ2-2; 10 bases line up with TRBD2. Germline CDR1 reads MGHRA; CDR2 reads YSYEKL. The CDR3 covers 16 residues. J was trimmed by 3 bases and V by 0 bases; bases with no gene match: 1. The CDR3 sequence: CASSQELAGYTGELFF. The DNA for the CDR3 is TGCGCCAGCAGCCAAGAACTAGCGGGGTACACCGGGGAGCTGTTTTTT.

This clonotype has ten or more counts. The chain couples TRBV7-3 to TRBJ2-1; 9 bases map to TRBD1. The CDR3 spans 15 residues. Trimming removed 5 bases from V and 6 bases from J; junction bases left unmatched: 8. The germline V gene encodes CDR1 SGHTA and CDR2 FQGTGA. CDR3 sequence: CASSLAGQGPNEQFF. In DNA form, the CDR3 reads TGTGCCAGCAGCCTGGCGGGACAGGGACCCAATGAGCAGTTCTTC.

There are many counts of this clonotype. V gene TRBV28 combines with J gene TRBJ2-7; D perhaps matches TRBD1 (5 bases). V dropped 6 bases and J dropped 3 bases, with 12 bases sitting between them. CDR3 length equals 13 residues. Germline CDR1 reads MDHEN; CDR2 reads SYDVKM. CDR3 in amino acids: CASSSTAYYEQYF. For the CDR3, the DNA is TGTGCCAGCAGCTCGACAGCGTACTACGAGCAGTACTTC.

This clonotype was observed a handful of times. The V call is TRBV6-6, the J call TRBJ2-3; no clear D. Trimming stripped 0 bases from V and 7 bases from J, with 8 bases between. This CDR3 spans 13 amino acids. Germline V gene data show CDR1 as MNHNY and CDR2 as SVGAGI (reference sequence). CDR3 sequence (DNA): TGTGCCAGCAGTTACTCGATTCTCTATACGCAGTATTTT. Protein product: CASSYSILYTQYF.